This record covers a single T cell receptor (beta chain). Its target is unknown. These data come from a study of post-analysis software for immune sequencing data. Study at large: Several disease courses (relapsing-remitting, secondary progressive and progressive-relapsing) of multiple sclerosis were included. Broader study findings: Strong co-clustering by F measure was evident for samples that had been prepared in the same batch. Relative to controls, patients had five TRBV segments at higher frequency, with TRBV5-6, TRBV5-1 and TRBV20-1 among these.

TCR beta cDNA libraries included unique molecular identifiers. Once roughly 0.9 to 11 million T cells were used, about half a million cDNA molecules resulted. Each CDR3 protein is one row after TCRdb ran MiXCR on the PCR reads. Among 750,000 to 950,000 distinct CDR3 sequences listed, about 50% were seen once. The CDR3 extends over 14 amino acids. V lost 3 bases and J lost 5, with 12 bases in between. CDR1 is SGHAT, CDR2 FQNNGV, per germline. The sequence derives from a girl aged 5 to 17 with multiple sclerosis. The genes are TRBV11-2 and TRBJ2-3; weak D call: TRBD2 (6 bases). The material sequenced was blood. CDR3 bases: TGTGCCAGCAGCTTCCGGGGAGCGGGAGATACGCAGTATTTT. Amino acids: CASSFRGAGDTQYF.